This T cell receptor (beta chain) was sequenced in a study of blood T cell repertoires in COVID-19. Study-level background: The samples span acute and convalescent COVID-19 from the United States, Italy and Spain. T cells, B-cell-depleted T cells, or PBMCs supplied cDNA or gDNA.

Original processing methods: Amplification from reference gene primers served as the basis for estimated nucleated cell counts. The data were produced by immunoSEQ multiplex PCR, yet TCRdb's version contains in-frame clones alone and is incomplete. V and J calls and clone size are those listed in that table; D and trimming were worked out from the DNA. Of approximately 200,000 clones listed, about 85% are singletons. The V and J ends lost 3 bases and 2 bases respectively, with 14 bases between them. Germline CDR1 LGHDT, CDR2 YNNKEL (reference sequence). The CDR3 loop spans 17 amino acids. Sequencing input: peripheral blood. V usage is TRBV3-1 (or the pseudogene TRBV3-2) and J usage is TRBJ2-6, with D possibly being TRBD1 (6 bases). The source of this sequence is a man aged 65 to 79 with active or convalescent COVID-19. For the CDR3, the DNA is TGTGCCAGCAGCCACGGCCACAGGGTGACTGGGGCCAACGTCCTGACTTTC. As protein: CASSHGHRVTGANVLTF.